Shown below are 6 T cell receptor beta chains from a single sample sequenced in a study of glioma-infiltrating T cells after dendritic cell vaccination. Here immunoSEQ multiplex PCR was the method, and the copy in TCRdb shows in-frame clones only, minus some. The sample shows 95,000 to 110,000 clones, 81% of them seen only once. The sample consisted of blood, taken before dendritic cell vaccination. Source of these receptors: a human donor with glioblastoma.

The chain carries TRBV4-3 and TRBJ2-6; TRBD2 agrees at 7 bases. Germline V lookup: CDR1 LGHNA, CDR2 YSLEER. Losses at the gene ends were 3 bases for V and 0 bases for J; bases not matched to a gene: 5. The CDR3 runs to 17 residues. The CDR3 protein is CASSQESGGSGANVLTF. CDR3 bases: TGCGCCAGCAGCCAGGAATCGGGGGGCTCTGGGGCCAACGTCCTGACTTTC.

This rearrangement joins TRBV2 to TRBJ2-1, with 9 bases that match TRBD1. Germline lookup yields CDR1 SNHLY and CDR2 FYNNEI. The trim removed 5 bases at V and 7 bases at J, leaving 15 bases unmatched. There are 17 residues in the CDR3. The CDR3 coding sequence is TGTGCCAGCAGTTCACCCTCCGGGACAGGGAGTAAGAATGAGCAGTTCTTC. It encodes CASSSPSGTGSKNEQFF.

V gene TRBV5-1 combines with J gene TRBJ2-5; 12 positions match TRBD2. J gave up 4 bases and V 4 bases, and 23 bases lay outside the gene matches. CDR1 is SGHRS, CDR2 YFSETQ, per germline. The CDR3 runs to 21 residues. CDR3: CASSQRRPHPSGGVLRETQYF. DNA of the CDR3: TGCGCCAGCAGCCAAAGGCGCCCCCACCCTAGCGGGGGGGTTTTACGAGAGACCCAGTACTTC.

The CDR3 loop is CASSLVRGKSSYNEQFF. CDR3 coding DNA: TGTGCCAGCAGCTTAGTTCGGGGGAAGAGCTCCTACAATGAGCAGTTCTTC. The rearrangement joins TRBV7-6 to TRBJ2-1; TRBD2 is a possible D gene (6 bases). Germline CDR1 reads SGHVS; CDR2 reads FNYEAQ. CDR3 length: 17 amino acids. Between the trimmed V and J ends, which lost 1 base and 0 bases, there was a span of 13 bases.

The V and J genes are TRBV19 and TRBJ2-5; possible D gene TRBD1, 5 bases. Germline values: CDR1 LNHDA, CDR2 SQIVND (reference sequence). V lost 2 bases to trimming and J lost 2 bases, with 9 bases between them. This CDR3 region has 14 residues. CDR3 in amino acids: CASSIIGQQETQYF. Written as DNA, the CDR3 is TGTGCCAGTAGTATAATAGGACAACAAGAGACCCAGTACTTC.

The chain is built from TRBV6-5 and TRBJ2-2, with D possibly matching TRBD2 (5 bases). CDR1 and CDR2 (germline): MNHEY, SVGAGI. V dropped 10 bases and J dropped 5 bases, with 11 bases sitting between them. The CDR3 totals 12 residues. CDR3 sequence: CATSRGTGELFF. The CDR3 nucleotides read TGTGCCACCTCCCGGGGAACCGGGGAGCTGTTTTTT.